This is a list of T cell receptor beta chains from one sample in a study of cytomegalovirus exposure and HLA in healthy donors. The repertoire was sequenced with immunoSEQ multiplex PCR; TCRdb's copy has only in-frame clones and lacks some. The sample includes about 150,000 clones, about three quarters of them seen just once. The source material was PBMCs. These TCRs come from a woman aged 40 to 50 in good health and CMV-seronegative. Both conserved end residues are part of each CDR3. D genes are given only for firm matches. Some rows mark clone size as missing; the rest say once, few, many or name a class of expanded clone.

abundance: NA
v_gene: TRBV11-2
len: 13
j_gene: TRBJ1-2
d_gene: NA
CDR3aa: CASSLGQGYGYTF
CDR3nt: TGTGCCAGCAGCTTAGGCCAGGGGTATGGCTACACCTTC

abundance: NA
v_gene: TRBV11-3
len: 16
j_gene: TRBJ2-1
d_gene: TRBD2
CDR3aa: CASSLGGTSGLNEQFF
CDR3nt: TGTGCCAGCAGCTTAGGAGGGACTAGCGGTCTAAATGAGCAGTTCTTC

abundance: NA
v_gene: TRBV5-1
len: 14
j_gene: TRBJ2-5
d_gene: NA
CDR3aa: CASSLAGMGETQYF
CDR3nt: TGCGCCAGCAGCTTGGCCGGGATGGGAGAGACCCAGTACTTC

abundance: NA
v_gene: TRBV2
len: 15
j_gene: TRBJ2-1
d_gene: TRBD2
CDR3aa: CASSGGLAGGGEQFF
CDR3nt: TGTGCCAGCAGTGGGGGACTAGCGGGGGGTGGAGAGCAGTTCTTC

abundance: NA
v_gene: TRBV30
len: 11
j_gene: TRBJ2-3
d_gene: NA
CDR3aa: CAWSERSTQYF
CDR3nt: TGTGCCTGGAGTGAGAGGTCAACGCAGTATTTT

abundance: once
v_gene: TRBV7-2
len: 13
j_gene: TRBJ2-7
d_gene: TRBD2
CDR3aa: CASNLAGGYEQYF
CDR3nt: TGTGCCAGCAATTTAGCGGGAGGCTACGAGCAGTACTTC

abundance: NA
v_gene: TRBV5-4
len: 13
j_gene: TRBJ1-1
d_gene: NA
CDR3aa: CASGGRLNTEAFF
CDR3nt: TGTGCCAGCGGCGGCAGATTGAACACTGAAGCTTTCTTT

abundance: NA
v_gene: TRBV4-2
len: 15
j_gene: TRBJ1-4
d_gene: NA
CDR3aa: CASSQGEGTNEKLFF
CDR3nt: TGTGCCAGCAGCCAAGGAGAGGGCACTAATGAAAAACTGTTTTTT

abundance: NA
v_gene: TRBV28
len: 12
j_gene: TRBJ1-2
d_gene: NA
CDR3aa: CASSPGTLGYTF
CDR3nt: TGTGCCAGCAGTCCCGGGACTCTTGGCTACACCTTC

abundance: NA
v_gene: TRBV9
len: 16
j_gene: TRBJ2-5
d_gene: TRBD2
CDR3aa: CASSPPGLAGVETQYF
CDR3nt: TGTGCCAGCAGCCCCCCCGGGCTAGCGGGAGTGGAGACCCAGTACTTC

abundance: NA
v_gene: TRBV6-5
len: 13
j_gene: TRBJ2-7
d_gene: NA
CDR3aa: CASRKPTVYEQYF
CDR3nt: TGTGCCAGCAGAAAACCGACAGTATACGAGCAGTACTTC

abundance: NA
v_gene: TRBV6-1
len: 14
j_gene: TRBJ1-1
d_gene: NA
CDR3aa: CASRGTGYLTEAFF
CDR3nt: TGTGCCAGCAGAGGAACAGGGTATCTCACTGAAGCTTTCTTT

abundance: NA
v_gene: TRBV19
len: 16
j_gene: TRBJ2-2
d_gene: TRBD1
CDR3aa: CASRPGQGLLTGELFF
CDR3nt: TGTGCCAGTAGGCCGGGACAGGGCCTGCTCACCGGGGAGCTGTTTTTT

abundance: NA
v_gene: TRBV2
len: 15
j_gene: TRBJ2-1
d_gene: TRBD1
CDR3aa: CARDRDSISYNEQFF
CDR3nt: TGTGCCAGAGACCGGGACAGCATCTCCTACAATGAGCAGTTCTTC

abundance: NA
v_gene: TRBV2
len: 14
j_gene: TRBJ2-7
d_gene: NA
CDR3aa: CASSETPPPYEQYF
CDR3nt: TGTGCCAGCAGTGAAACTCCTCCTCCCTACGAGCAGTACTTC

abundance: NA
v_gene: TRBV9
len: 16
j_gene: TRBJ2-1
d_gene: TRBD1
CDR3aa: CASSVLAGTGFNEQFF
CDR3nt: TGTGCCAGCAGCGTATTGGCCGGGACAGGGTTCAATGAGCAGTTCTTC

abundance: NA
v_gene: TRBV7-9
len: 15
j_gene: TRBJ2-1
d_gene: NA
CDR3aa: CASSYVQGPYNEQFF
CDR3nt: TGTGCCAGCAGCTATGTACAGGGCCCCTACAATGAGCAGTTCTTC

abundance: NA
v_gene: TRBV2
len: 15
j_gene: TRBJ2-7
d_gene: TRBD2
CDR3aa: CASRETSGGAREQYF
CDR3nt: TGTGCCAGCAGGGAGACTAGCGGGGGGGCTCGTGAGCAGTACTTC

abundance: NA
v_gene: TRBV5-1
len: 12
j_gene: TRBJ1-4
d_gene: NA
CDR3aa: CASSPDNEKLFF
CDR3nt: TGCGCCAGCAGCCCAGATAATGAAAAACTGTTTTTT

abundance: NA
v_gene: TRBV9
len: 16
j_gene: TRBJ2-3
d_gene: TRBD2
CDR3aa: CASSVDSGTVGDTQYF
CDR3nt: TGTGCCAGCAGCGTAGACAGCGGGACCGTCGGCGATACGCAGTATTTT

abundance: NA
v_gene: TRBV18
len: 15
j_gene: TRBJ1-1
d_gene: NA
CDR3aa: CASSPRAGLNTEAFF
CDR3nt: TGTGCCAGCTCACCACGGGCAGGGTTAAACACTGAAGCTTTCTTT

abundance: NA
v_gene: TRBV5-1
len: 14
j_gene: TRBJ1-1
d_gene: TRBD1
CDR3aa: CASSVYRGSAEAFF
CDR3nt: TGCGCCAGCAGCGTCTACAGGGGATCCGCTGAAGCTTTCTTT

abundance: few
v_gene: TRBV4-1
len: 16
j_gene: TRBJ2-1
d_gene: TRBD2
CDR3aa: CASSHPGLAGHNEQFF
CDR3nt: TGCGCCAGCAGCCATCCGGGACTAGCGGGCCACAATGAGCAGTTCTTC

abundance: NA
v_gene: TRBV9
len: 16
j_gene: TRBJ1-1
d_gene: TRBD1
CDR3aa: CASSVQGGPWNTEAFF
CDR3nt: TGTGCCAGCAGCGTACAGGGGGGCCCTTGGAACACTGAAGCTTTCTTT

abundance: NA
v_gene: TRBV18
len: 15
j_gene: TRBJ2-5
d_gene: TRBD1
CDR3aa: CASSPNTGGQETQYF
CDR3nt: TGTGCCAGCTCACCAAATACAGGGGGCCAAGAGACCCAGTACTTC

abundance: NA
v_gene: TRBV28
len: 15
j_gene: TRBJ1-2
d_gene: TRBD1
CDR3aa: CASSPGTGGHYGYTF
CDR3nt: TGTGCCAGCAGTCCAGGGACAGGGGGACACTATGGCTACACCTTC

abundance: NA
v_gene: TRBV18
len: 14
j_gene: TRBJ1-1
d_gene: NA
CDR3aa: CASSPLQAPTEAFF
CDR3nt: TGTGCCAGCTCACCACTTCAGGCCCCCACTGAAGCTTTCTTT